This T cell receptor (beta chain) was profiled in a study of blood T cells in healthy people across ages. Study at large: In model experiments, template switching was able to capture about one barcoded beta molecule for every two T cells that were present.

Individuals who donated were healthy Caucasians from Russia aged about 6 to 90. Per germline, CDR1 GTSNPN and CDR2 SVGIG (reference sequence). The CDR3 runs 14 residues. V lost 0 bases to trimming and J lost 3 bases, with 12 bases between them. PCR was performed a second time for roughly 7 to 11 cycles using a sample-barcoded 5' primer and a J-beta primer mix. TCRdb recomputed calls from the 5' RACE reads with MiXCR, one row per CDR3 protein. The sample holds approximately 1,000,000 distinct CDR3 sequences, less than 50% seen once. J is TRBJ2-7 and V is TRBV30, with D possibly being TRBD1 or TRBD2 (5 bases each). The TCR comes from a woman aged 55-69 years in good health. Material for sequencing was blood. The CDR3 nucleotides read TGTGCCTGGAGTGTAGACAGTGGAGGCTACGAGCAGTACTTC. Translated: CAWSVDSGGYEQYF.